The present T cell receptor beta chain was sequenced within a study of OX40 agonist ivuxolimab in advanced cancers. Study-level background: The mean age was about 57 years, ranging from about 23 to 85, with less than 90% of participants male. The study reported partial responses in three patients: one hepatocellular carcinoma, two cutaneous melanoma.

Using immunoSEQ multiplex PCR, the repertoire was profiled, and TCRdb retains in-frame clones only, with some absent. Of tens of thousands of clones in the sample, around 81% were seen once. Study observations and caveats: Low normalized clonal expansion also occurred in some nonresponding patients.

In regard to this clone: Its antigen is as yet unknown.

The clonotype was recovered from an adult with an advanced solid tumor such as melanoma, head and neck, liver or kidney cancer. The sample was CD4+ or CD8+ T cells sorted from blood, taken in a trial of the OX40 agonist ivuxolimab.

The CDR3 loop is CASSVRSTSGGTPTFQETQYF. In DNA form, the CDR3 reads TGTGCCAGCAGCGTACGTTCGACTAGCGGGGGTACACCCACTTTTCAAGAGACCCAGTACTTC. The chain couples TRBV9 to TRBJ2-5; TRBD2 matches 12 bases. Germline CDR1 SGDLS, CDR2 YYNGEE. V was pared by 1 base and J by 2 bases, with 18 bases of the junction left unmatched. The CDR3 spans 21 residues.